This T cell receptor (beta chain) stems from a study of T cells of healthy individuals. V dropped 0 bases and J dropped 0 bases, with 24 bases sitting between them. There are 20 residues in the CDR3. Germline-derived CDR1 and CDR2 are LGHNT and FRNRAP. TCRdb analysed the 5' RACE reads with MiXCR anew, one entry per CDR3 protein. The table has over 95,000 distinct CDR3 sequences, 15% to 20% seen once; the top ten hold under 7.5%. The chain carries TRBV12-5 and TRBJ2-7; TRBD2 might be the D (6 bases). This TCR was recovered from a human donor in good health. The CDR3 is CASGLVLRREPEENSYEQYF. The CDR3 DNA sequence: TGTGCTAGTGGTTTGGTACTCCGTCGGGAGCCCGAGGAGAACTCCTACGAGCAGTACTTC.